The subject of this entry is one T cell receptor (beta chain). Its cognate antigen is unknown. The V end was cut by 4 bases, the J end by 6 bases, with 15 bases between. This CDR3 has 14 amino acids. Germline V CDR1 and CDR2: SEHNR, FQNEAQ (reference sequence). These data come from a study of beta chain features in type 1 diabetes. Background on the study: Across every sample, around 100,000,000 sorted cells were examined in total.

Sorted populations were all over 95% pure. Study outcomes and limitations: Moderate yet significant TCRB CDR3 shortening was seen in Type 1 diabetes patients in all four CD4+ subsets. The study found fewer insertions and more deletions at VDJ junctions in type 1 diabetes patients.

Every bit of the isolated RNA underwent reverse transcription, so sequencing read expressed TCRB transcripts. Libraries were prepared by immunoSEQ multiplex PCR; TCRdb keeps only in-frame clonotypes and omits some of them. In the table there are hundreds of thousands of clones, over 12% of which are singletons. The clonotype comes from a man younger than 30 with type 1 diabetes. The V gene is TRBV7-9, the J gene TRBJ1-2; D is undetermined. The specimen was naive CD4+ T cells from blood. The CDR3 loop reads CASSSDSGRNGYTF. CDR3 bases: TGTGCCAGCAGCTCCGATTCAGGAAGGAATGGCTACACCTTC. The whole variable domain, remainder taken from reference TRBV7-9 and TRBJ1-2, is DTGVSQNPRHKITKRGQNVTFRCDPISEHNRLYWYRQTLGQGPEFLTYFQNEAQLEKSRLLSDRFSAERPKGSFSTLEIQRTEQGDSAMYLCASSSDSGRNGYTFGSGTRLTVV.